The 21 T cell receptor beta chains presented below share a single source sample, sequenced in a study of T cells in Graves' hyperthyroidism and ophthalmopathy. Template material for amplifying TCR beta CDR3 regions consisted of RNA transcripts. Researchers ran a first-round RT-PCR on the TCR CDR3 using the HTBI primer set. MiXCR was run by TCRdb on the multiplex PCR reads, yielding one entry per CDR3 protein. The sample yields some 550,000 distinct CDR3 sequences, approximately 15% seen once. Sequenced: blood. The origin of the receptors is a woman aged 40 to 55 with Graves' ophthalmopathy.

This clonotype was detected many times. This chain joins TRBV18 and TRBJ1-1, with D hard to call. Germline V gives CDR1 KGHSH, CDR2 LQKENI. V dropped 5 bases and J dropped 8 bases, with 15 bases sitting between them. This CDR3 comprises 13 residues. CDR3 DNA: TGTGCCAGCTCATTCGCTAGAGGCGACGAAGCTTTCTTT. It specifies CASSFARGDEAFF.

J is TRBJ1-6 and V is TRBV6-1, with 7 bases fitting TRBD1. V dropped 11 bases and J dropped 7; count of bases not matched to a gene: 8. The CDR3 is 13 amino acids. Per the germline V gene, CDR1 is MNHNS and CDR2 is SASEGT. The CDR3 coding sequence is TGTGCCTCCAGGGGGGCAGCGAATTCACCCCTCCACTTT. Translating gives CASRGAANSPLHF.

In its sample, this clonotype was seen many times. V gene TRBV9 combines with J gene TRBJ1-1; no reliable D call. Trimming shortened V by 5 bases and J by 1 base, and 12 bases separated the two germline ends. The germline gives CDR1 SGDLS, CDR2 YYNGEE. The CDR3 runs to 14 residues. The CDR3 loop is CASSPDWANTEAFF. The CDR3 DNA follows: TGTGCCAGCAGTCCCGACTGGGCGAACACTGAAGCTTTCTTT.

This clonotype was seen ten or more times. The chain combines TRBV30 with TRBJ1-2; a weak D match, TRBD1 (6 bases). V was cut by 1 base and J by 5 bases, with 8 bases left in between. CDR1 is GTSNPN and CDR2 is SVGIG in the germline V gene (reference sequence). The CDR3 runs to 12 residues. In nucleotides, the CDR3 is TGTGCCTGGAGTGGGACAGATTATGGCTACACCTTC. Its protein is CAWSGTDYGYTF. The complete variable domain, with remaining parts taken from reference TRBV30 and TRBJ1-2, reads SQTIHQWPATLVQPVGSPLSLECTVEGTSNPNLYWYRQAAGRGLQLLFYSVGIGQISSEVPQNLSASRPQDRQFILSSKKLLLSDSGFYLCAWSGTDYGYTFGSGTRLTVV.

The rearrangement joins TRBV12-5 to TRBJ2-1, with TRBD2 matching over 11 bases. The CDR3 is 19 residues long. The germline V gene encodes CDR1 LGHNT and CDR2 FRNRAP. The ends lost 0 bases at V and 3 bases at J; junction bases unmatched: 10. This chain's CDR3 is CASGLVGLAGGFGYNEQFF. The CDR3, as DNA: TGTGCTAGTGGTTTGGTGGGGCTAGCGGGAGGATTCGGCTACAATGAGCAGTTCTTC.

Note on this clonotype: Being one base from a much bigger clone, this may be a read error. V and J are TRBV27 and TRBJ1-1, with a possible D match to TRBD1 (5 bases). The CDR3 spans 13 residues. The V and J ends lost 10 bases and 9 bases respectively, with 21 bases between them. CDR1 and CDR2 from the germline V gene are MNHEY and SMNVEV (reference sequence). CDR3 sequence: CANRRDGQLKAFF. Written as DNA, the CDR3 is TGTGCCAACAGAAGAGACGGACAATTAAAAGCTTTCTTT.

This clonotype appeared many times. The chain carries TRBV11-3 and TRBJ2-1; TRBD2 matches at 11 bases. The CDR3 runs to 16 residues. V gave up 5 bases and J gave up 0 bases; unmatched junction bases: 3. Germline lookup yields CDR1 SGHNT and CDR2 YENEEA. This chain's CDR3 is CASSQGLAASYNEQFF. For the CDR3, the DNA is TGTGCCAGCAGCCAGGGACTAGCGGCCTCCTACAATGAGCAGTTCTTC.

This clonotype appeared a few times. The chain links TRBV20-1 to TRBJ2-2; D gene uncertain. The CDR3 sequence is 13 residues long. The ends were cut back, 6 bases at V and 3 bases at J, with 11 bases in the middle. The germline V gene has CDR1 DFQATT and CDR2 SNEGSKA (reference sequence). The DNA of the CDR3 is TGCAGTGCCAGACTTTACGACACCGGGGAGCTGTTTTTT. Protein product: CSARLYDTGELFF.

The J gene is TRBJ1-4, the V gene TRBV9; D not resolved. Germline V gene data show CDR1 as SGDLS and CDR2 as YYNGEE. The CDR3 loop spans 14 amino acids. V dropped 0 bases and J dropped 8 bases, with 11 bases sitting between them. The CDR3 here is CASSVGAFGEKLFF. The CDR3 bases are TGTGCCAGCAGCGTAGGGGCGTTTGGGGAAAAACTGTTTTTT.

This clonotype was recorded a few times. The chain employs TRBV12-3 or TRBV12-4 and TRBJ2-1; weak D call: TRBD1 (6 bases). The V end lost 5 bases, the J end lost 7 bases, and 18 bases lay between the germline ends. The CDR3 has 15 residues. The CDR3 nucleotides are TGTGCCAGCAGTCCCAGGGGAGTCCACGGGAATGAGCAGTTCTTC. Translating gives CASSPRGVHGNEQFF.

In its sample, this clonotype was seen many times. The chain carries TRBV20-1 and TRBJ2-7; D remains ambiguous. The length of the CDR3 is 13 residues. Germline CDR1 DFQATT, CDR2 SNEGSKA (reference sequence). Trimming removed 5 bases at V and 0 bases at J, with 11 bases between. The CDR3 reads CSAGAPHSYEQYF. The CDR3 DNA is TGCAGTGCTGGAGCCCCCCACTCCTACGAGCAGTACTTC.

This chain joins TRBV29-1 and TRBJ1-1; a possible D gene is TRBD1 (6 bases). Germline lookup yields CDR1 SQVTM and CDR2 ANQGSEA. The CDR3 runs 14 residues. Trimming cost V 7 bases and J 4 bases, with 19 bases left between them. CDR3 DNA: TGCAGCGCCAGGGCAGGGGCGGAAAGCACTGAAGCTTTCTTT. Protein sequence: CSARAGAESTEAFF.

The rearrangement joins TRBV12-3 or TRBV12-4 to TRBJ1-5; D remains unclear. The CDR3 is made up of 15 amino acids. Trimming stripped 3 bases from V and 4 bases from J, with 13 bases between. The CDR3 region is CASSFRLGENQPQHF. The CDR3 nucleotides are TGTGCCAGCAGTTTTAGGTTGGGAGAAAATCAGCCCCAGCATTTT.

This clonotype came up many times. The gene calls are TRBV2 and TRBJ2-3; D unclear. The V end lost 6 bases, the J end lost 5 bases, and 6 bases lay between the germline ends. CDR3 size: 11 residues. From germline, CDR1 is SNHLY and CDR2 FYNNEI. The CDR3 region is CASSSIDTQYF. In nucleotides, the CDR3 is TGTGCCAGCAGCTCTATAGATACGCAGTATTTT. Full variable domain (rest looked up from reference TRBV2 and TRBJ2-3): EPEVTQTPSHQVTQMGQEVILRCVPISNHLYFYWYRQILGQKVEFLVSFYNNEISEKSEIFDDQFSVERPDGSNFTLKIRSTKLEDSAMYFCASSSIDTQYFGPGTRLTVL.

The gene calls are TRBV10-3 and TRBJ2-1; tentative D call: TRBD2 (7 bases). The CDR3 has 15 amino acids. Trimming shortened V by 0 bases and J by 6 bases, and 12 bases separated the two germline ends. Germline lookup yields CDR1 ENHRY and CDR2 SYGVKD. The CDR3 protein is CAISESGGAGNEQFF. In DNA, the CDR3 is TGTGCCATCAGTGAGTCAGGGGGGGCCGGCAATGAGCAGTTCTTC.

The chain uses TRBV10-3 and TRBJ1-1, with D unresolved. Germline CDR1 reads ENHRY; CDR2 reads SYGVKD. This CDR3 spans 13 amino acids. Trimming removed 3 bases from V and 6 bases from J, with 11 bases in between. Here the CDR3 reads CAISEFSESEAFF. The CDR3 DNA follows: TGTGCCATCAGTGAATTTTCCGAATCTGAAGCTTTCTTT.

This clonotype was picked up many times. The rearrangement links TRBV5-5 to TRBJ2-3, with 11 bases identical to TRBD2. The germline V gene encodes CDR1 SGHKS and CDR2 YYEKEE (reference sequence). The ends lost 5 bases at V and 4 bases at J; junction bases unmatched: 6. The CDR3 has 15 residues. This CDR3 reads CASSSGTSGADTQYF. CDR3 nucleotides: TGTGCCAGCAGTTCCGGGACTAGCGGAGCAGATACGCAGTATTTT. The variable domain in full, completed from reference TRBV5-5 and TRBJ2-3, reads DAGVTQSPTHLIKTRGQQVTLRCSPISGHKSVSWYQQVLGQGPQFIFQYYEKEERGRGNFPDRFSARQFPNYSSELNVNALLLGDSALYLCASSSGTSGADTQYFGPGTRLTVL.

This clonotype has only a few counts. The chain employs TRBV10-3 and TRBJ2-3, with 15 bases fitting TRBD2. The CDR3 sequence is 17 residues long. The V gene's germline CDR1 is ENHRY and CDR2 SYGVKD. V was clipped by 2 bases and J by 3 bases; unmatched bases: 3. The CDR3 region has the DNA TGTGCCATCAGTGAGACCGGACTAGCGGGAGGGACAGATACGCAGTATTTT. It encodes CAISETGLAGGTDTQYF.

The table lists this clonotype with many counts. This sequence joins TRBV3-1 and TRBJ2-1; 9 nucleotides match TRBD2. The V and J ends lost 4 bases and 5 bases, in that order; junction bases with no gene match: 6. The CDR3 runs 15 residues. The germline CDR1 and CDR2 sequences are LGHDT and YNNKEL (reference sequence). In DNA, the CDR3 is TGTGCCAGCAGCCTTTTAGCGGGGGCAAACAATGAGCAGTTCTTC. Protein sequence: CASSLLAGANNEQFF.

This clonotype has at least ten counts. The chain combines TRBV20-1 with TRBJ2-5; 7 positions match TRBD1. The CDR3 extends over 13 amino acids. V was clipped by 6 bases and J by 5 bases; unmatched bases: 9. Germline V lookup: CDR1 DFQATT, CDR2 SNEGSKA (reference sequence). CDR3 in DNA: TGCAGTGCCCCGGGCGGACAGGCGGAGACCCAGTACTTC. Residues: CSAPGGQAETQYF.

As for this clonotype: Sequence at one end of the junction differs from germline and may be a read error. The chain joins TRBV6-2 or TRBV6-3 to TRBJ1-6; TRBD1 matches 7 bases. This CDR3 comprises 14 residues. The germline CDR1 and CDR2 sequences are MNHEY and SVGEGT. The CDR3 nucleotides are TGTGCCTGCAGTGGGGACAGAGATAATTCACCCCTCCACTTT. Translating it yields CACSGDRDNSPLHF.